The entry below gives a single TCR beta chain sequence along with its context. Its target is unknown. The PCR used 60 Vbeta and 13 Jbeta primers. The assay was immunoSEQ multiplex PCR, and TCRdb's table has in-frame clones only and misses some. The sample features roughly 82,000 clones, with approximately 1.4% in its top ten. These data are taken from a study of cytomegalovirus exposure and HLA in healthy donors. Study-level points and caveats: Later examination showed HLA-associated TCR beta chains had greater clonal expansion than equally common others.

This CDR3 has 15 amino acids. Unmatched junction bases numbered 6, after V lost 2 bases and J lost 4 bases. The germline CDR1 and CDR2 sequences are SEHNR and FQNEAQ (reference sequence). The TCR was taken from an older woman in good health and CMV-seronegative. Material for sequencing was PBMCs. The chain links TRBV7-9 to TRBJ1-2; 8 bases match TRBD1. The CDR3 sequence: CASSLSPDRAYGYTF. DNA of the CDR3: TGTGCCAGCAGCTTATCGCCGGACAGGGCCTATGGCTACACCTTC.